This entry lists 30 T cell receptor beta chains sequenced from one sample in a study of human T cells and chemical hapten exposure. Time point reported: patch test 2, 6 weeks after DPC sensitization. Treatment defined: therapeutic diphenylcyclopropenone sensitization with weekly scalp DPC. TCRdb used MiXCR to reprocess the RACE reads, holding one entry per CDR3 protein. The table records approximately 120,000 distinct CDR3 sequences, about a tenth of them present only once. This material consisted of whole blood, taken in connection with sensitization to the hapten diphenylcyclopropenone (DPC). These TCRs come from a woman between 40 and 50 years old with alopecia areata. Some clones in this sample may be carry-over from other donors' samples.

This clonotype was observed at least ten times. The gene calls are TRBV6-2 or TRBV6-3 and TRBJ2-5, with D unresolved. This CDR3 comprises 10 residues. In germline, CDR1 is MNHEY, CDR2 SVGEGT. V shed 8 bases and J shed 2 bases, with 3 bases lying between them. DNA of the CDR3: TGTGCCAGCGGACAAGAGACCCAGTACTTC. This encodes CASGQETQYF.

The rearrangement uses TRBV4-1 and TRBJ2-1; D remains unclear. V lost 0 bases and J lost 0, with 21 bases in between. The CDR3 contains 20 residues. Germline-derived CDR1 and CDR2 are MGHRA and YSYEKL. CDR3 residues: CASSQDSGSDFSISYNEQFF. The CDR3 region has the DNA TGCGCCAGCAGCCAAGATTCTGGCAGTGACTTCTCTATCTCCTACAATGAGCAGTTCTTC.

This clonotype was recorded many times. The chain is built from TRBV9 and TRBJ2-3; 7 nucleotides line up with TRBD2. This CDR3 is 16 amino acids long. V lost 4 bases and J lost 4; bases outside the gene matches: 12. Germline values: CDR1 SGDLS, CDR2 YYNGEE. The CDR3 is CASSIRGRVGSDTQYF. The DNA for the CDR3 is TGTGCCAGCAGCATCCGTGGGAGGGTAGGATCAGATACGCAGTATTTT.

As for this clonotype: This may be a read error, as it is one base from a much larger clone. The rearrangement links TRBV7-2 to TRBJ2-7; 7 bases are shared with TRBD1. This CDR3 region has 15 residues. Germline values: CDR1 SGHTA, CDR2 FQGNSA. CDR3 nucleotides: TGTGCCATCAGCTTATTACAGGGGATAACCTACGAGCAGTACTTC. Translating gives CAISLLQGITYEQYF.

V usage is TRBV15 and J usage is TRBJ1-6; perhaps TRBD1 as D (6 bases). The germline V and J ends were trimmed by 0 bases and 2 bases, with 17 bases remaining between them. The CDR3 is 19 residues long. The germline V gene encodes CDR1 LNHNV and CDR2 YYDKDF (reference sequence). The CDR3 protein is CATSRDRGTGIAYNSPLHF. CDR3 in DNA: TGTGCCACCAGCAGAGATAGGGGCACAGGGATTGCCTATAATTCACCCCTCCACTTT.

There are a few counts of this clonotype. The V call is TRBV29-1, the J call TRBJ1-1; 7 bases are a match to TRBD1. The J segment lost 1 base and the V segment lost 6 bases, leaving 8 bases of the junction unmatched. Per the germline V gene, CDR1 is SQVTM and CDR2 is ANQGSEA. The CDR3 contains 14 residues. This CDR3 reads CSVDRVLGNTEAFF. CDR3 nucleotide sequence: TGCAGCGTCGACAGGGTATTGGGGAACACTGAAGCTTTCTTT.

This clonotype was observed many times. The chain has TRBV9 and TRBJ2-2; TRBD1 might be the D (6 bases). There are 14 residues in the CDR3. The V and J ends lost 0 bases and 7 bases respectively, with 10 bases between them. Germline-derived CDR1 and CDR2 are SGDLS and YYNGEE. CDR3 region: CASSVAGGLGELFF. CDR3 nucleotide sequence: TGTGCCAGCAGCGTAGCTGGGGGCCTCGGGGAGCTGTTTTTT. The full variable domain, rest sourced from reference TRBV9 and TRBJ2-2, is DSGVTQTPKHLITATGQRVTLRCSPRSGDLSVYWYQQSLDQGLQFLIQYYNGEERAKGNILERFSAQQFPDLHSELNLSSLELGDSALYFCASSVAGGLGELFFGEGSRLTVL.

The table lists this clonotype with a few counts. This rearrangement joins TRBV4-3 to TRBJ2-7, with 7 nucleotides matching TRBD1. The trim removed 6 bases at V and 7 bases at J, leaving 9 bases unmatched. The CDR3 runs 13 residues. The germline CDR1 and CDR2 sequences are LGHNA and YSLEER. CDR3 protein: CASSFDRVKEQYF. The CDR3 nucleotides are TGCGCCAGCAGTTTCGACAGGGTGAAGGAGCAGTACTTC.

This clonotype was detected many times. This rearrangement joins TRBV5-1 to TRBJ1-2; D gene uncertain. The V gene lost 1 base and the J gene lost 6 bases, with 7 bases spanning the gap. CDR1 is SGHRS and CDR2 is YFSETQ in the germline V gene. This CDR3 is built from 12 residues. The CDR3, as DNA: TGCGCCAGCAGCTTGCCGACGGATGGCTACACCTTC. It translates to CASSLPTDGYTF.

This clonotype has ten or more counts. This rearrangement joins TRBV19 to TRBJ2-7; 7 positions match TRBD1. The germline CDR1 and CDR2 sequences are LNHDA and SQIVND (reference sequence). This CDR3 region has 14 residues. After removal of 5 bases from V and 7 bases from J, the junction contained 11 bases not matched to a gene. In nucleotides, the CDR3 is TGTGCCAGTAGTCTCGGACAGGTGCGAGGGGAGCAGTACTTC. It yields the protein CASSLGQVRGEQYF.

This clonotype was picked up many times. V is TRBV29-1 and J is TRBJ1-2; 7 nucleotides line up with TRBD1. The germline V gene encodes CDR1 SQVTM and CDR2 ANQGSEA. Germline trimming cut 4 bases from V and 4 bases from J; bases unmatched to any gene: 6. The CDR3 is 13 amino acids. Here the CDR3 reads CSVVHNRGYGYTF. DNA for the CDR3: TGCAGCGTTGTCCATAACAGGGGCTATGGCTACACCTTC.

This clonotype has ten or more counts. The chain recombines TRBV5-4 with TRBJ2-5; 7 positions match TRBD2. The V segment lost 4 bases and the J segment 5 bases; nucleotides outside the gene matches: 8. There are 14 residues in the CDR3. Germline V gives CDR1 SGHNT, CDR2 YYREEE (reference sequence). For the CDR3, the DNA is TGTGCCAGCAGCCCCGGGACTAATCAGGAGACCCAGTACTTC. Translating gives CASSPGTNQETQYF.

The CDR3 region has the DNA TGTGCCAGCAGCGTAGGGGATCAGGACAGGGCGGGGCAGTTCTTC. Residues: CASSVGDQDRAGQFF. The chain is built from TRBV9 and TRBJ2-1; 8 nucleotides align to TRBD1. In germline, CDR1 is SGDLS, CDR2 YYNGEE. V trimming: 0 bases; J trimming: 12 bases; junction bases outside the gene matches: 11. The CDR3 is 15 residues long.

Comments on this clonotype: The junction differs from germline at one of its ends, possibly a read error. The chain combines TRBV4-3 with TRBJ2-7, with D perhaps matching TRBD1 or TRBD2 (6 bases each). Germline CDR1 and CDR2: LGHNA and YSLEER. CDR3 length: 15 amino acids. The DNA of the CDR3 is TGCGCCAGCAGCGAAGAATCCGGGGGCCCCTACGAGCGGTACTTC. Translation gives CASSEESGGPYERYF.

This clonotype occurred many times. The chain links TRBV28 to TRBJ2-3; a weak D match, TRBD1 (6 bases). Germline-derived CDR1 and CDR2 are MDHEN and SYDVKM. Trimming cost V 6 bases and J 11 bases, with 15 bases left between them. The CDR3 is 12 amino acids. The CDR3 nucleotides read TGTGCCAGCAGCCTTTACAGGGTCAAGCAGTATTTT. Translation: CASSLYRVKQYF.

CDR3: CSGVDRFNSPLHF. The CDR3 DNA reads as TGCAGTGGGGTGGACAGGTTTAATTCACCCCTCCACTTT. This rearrangement joins TRBV20-1 to TRBJ1-6, with 7 bases fitting TRBD1. Germline assignment: CDR1 DFQATT and CDR2 SNEGSKA (reference sequence). With 7 bases clipped from V and 6 bases from J, the junction kept 6 bases outside the gene matches. This CDR3 region has 13 residues.

This clonotype was detected a few times. This chain connects TRBV7-9 to TRBJ2-7; 9 bases map to TRBD2. The germline V gene has CDR1 SEHNR and CDR2 FQNEAQ (reference sequence). Trimming cost V 1 base and J 0 bases; bases outside gene matches: 10. The CDR3 loop spans 18 amino acids. As DNA, the CDR3 is TGTGCCAGCAGCTTAGGCCCAGCGGGGGGTCTCAGCTCCTACGAGCAGTACTTC. It codes for CASSLGPAGGLSSYEQYF.

This clonotype showed up many times. The chain has TRBV4-2 and TRBJ2-5, with a weak D call TRBD1 (5 bases). Germline V CDR1 and CDR2: LGHNA, YNFKEQ. Between the trimmed V and J ends, which lost 1 base and 1 base, there was a span of 7 bases. The CDR3 runs 14 residues. CDR3 residues: CASSQGQSQETQYF. As DNA, the CDR3 is TGTGCCAGCAGCCAAGGACAGAGCCAAGAGACCCAGTACTTC.

Ten or more counts support this clonotype. The V and J genes are TRBV12-3 or TRBV12-4 and TRBJ1-1; 9 nucleotides line up with TRBD1. The CDR3 consists of 15 residues. The V segment lost 4 bases and the J segment 5 bases; nucleotides outside the gene matches: 8. The CDR3 region has the DNA TGTGCCAGCAGTTCGGCGGACAGGGGTAGAACTGAAGCTTTCTTT. Its translation is CASSSADRGRTEAFF.

This clonotype was recorded at least ten times. This sequence joins TRBV20-1 and TRBJ2-7; tentative D call: TRBD2 (5 bases). Germline CDR1 DFQATT, CDR2 SNEGSKA (reference sequence). The CDR3 runs 14 residues. V lost 5 bases and J lost 3, with 17 bases in between. CDR3 nucleotide sequence: TGCAGTGCTGCCACCACGGGGTTTAACTACGAGCAGTACTTC. Translated, it gives CSAATTGFNYEQYF.

This clonotype was counted between two and nine times. The chain links TRBV7-3 to TRBJ2-3; D unresolved. The CDR3 contains 13 residues. Trimming shortened V by 1 base and J by 6 bases, and 8 bases separated the two germline ends. Germline CDR1 and CDR2: SGHTA and FQGTGA. The CDR3 DNA follows: TGTGCCAGCAGCTTAATGAGTTCGGATACGCAGTATTTT. Encoded protein: CASSLMSSDTQYF. The full variable domain, rest sourced from reference TRBV7-3 and TRBJ2-3, is GAGVSQTPSNKVTEKGKYVELRCDPISGHTALYWYRQSLGQGPEFLIYFQGTGAADDSGLPNDRFFAVRPEGSVSTLKIQRTERGDSAVYLCASSLMSSDTQYFGPGTRLTVL.

This sequence joins TRBV14 and TRBJ1-3; a possible D gene is TRBD1 (6 bases). Between the trimmed V and J ends, which lost 9 bases and 4 bases, there was a span of 16 bases. The CDR3 loop spans 14 amino acids. The germline V gene has CDR1 SGHDN and CDR2 FVKESK. CDR3 bases: TGTGCCAGACCACGAGGGGGGCCCGGAAACACCATATATTTT. Translated: CARPRGGPGNTIYF.

The sample holds a few counts of this clonotype. This sequence joins TRBV7-2 and TRBJ2-3; 11 bases agree with TRBD2. Germline V gene sequence: CDR1 SGHTA, CDR2 FQGNSA. V shed 6 bases, J shed 1 base, and the junction held 9 bases outside the gene matches. The CDR3 sequence is 17 residues long. CDR3 protein: CASSPRLTSGGTDTQYF. CDR3 sequence (DNA): TGTGCCAGCAGTCCCCGTTTGACTAGCGGGGGCACAGATACGCAGTATTTT.

In its sample, this clonotype was seen a few times. The CDR3 coding sequence is TGCGCCAGCAGCCGTACAGAGGTGAACACTGAAGCTTTCTTT. It specifies CASSRTEVNTEAFF. The chain employs TRBV5-1 and TRBJ1-1; D gene ambiguous. V was trimmed by 4 bases and J by 0 bases, leaving 10 bases between them. The CDR3 extends over 14 amino acids. CDR1 SGHRS and CDR2 YFSETQ come from the germline V gene.

This clonotype was counted many times. The rearrangement uses TRBV7-3 and TRBJ2-5; 9 nucleotides line up with TRBD1. CDR3 length: 15 residues. Germline V gene lookup returns CDR1 SGHTA and CDR2 FQGTGA. The V and J ends lost 1 base and 4 bases, in that order; junction bases with no gene match: 4. The CDR3 is CASSLMGTGRETQYF. CDR3 DNA: TGTGCCAGCAGCTTAATGGGGACAGGGAGAGAGACCCAGTACTTC.

The V gene is TRBV30, the J gene TRBJ2-1; 7 bases line up with TRBD2. Per germline, CDR1 GTSNPN and CDR2 SVGIG (reference sequence). Trimming took 0 bases from V and 0 from J; bases not matched to a gene: 5. The CDR3 extends over 16 amino acids. In nucleotides, the CDR3 is TGTGCCTGGAGTGTTCTGGGGGGGTACTCCTACAATGAGCAGTTCTTC. As protein: CAWSVLGGYSYNEQFF.

The CDR3 nucleotides are TGCGCCAGCAGCCAAGAATCCAGTTCCTACAATGAGCAGTTCTTC. As protein: CASSQESSSYNEQFF. The V call is TRBV4-3, the J call TRBJ2-1, with D unresolved. V shed 0 bases and J shed 1 base, with 7 bases lying between them. CDR3 length: 15 amino acids. Per the germline V gene, CDR1 is LGHNA and CDR2 is YSLEER.

The sample holds a few counts of this clonotype. The chain uses TRBV28 and TRBJ2-5; D not certain. Per germline, CDR1 MDHEN and CDR2 SYDVKM. The length of the CDR3 is 16 residues. V was pared by 4 bases and J by 0 bases, with 15 bases between. CDR3 nucleotides: TGTGCCAGCAGTTCGCTCCGTGAACTCAACCAAGAGACCCAGTACTTC. This codes for CASSSLRELNQETQYF.

As concerns this clonotype: One end of the junction fails to match germline, which may point to a read error. The rearrangement links TRBV7-9 to TRBJ1-2, with a tentative D call TRBD1 (5 bases). Germline CDR1 and CDR2: SEHNR and FQNEAQ (reference sequence). The CDR3 is made up of 13 amino acids. In DNA, the CDR3 is TGTGTCAGCACCACCCGGCCGGGACGTGGCTACACCTTC. Its protein is CVSTTRPGRGYTF. The variable domain in full, completed from reference TRBV7-9 and TRBJ1-2, reads DTGVSQNPRHKITKRGQNVTFRCDPISEHNRLYWYRQTLGQGPEFLTYFQNEAQLEKSRLLSDRFSAERPKGSFSTLEIQRTEQGDSAMYLCVSTTRPGRGYTFGSGTRLTVV.

In its sample, this clonotype was seen a few times. The V and J genes are TRBV2 and TRBJ2-1; 10 bases are shared with TRBD2. CDR3 length: 19 residues. From germline, CDR1 is SNHLY and CDR2 FYNNEI. Germline trimming cut 2 bases from V and 0 bases from J; bases unmatched to any gene: 10. The CDR3 region is CASSERIAGGKSSYNEQFF. In nucleotides, the CDR3 is TGTGCCAGCAGTGAACGGATAGCGGGGGGCAAGAGCTCCTACAATGAGCAGTTCTTC.